Following are 27 T cell receptor beta chains from one sample sequenced in a study of blood T cell repertoires in COVID-19. Some clones are missing from TCRdb's copy, which holds only in-frame ones; the method was immunoSEQ multiplex PCR. The sample has 90,000 to 120,000 clones, more than 70% seen once. Sequences were obtained from peripheral blood. Source of these receptors: a human donor in a cohort sampled during active COVID-19.

The gene calls are TRBV30 and TRBJ1-1; D unclear. There are 13 residues in the CDR3. Per the germline V gene, CDR1 is GTSNPN and CDR2 is SVGIG (reference sequence). Between the trimmed V and J ends, which lost 4 bases and 1 base, there was a span of 10 bases. CDR3: CAWIKLQNTEAFF. In nucleotides, the CDR3 is TGTGCCTGGATTAAACTACAGAACACTGAAGCTTTCTTT.

This CDR3 is CASSSPLVRENYNEQFF. CDR3 DNA sequence: TGTGCCAGCAGCTCCCCCCTTGTCCGGGAAAATTACAATGAGCAGTTCTTC. This chain links TRBV7-9 with TRBJ2-1; D may be TRBD2 (5 bases). The germline V gene encodes CDR1 SEHNR and CDR2 FQNEAQ (reference sequence). V was pared by 4 bases and J by 4 bases, with 20 bases between. The CDR3 is 17 residues long.

This clone was detected only a few times. The rearrangement joins TRBV7-2 to TRBJ2-1; 13 bases match TRBD2. The V gene end was trimmed by 5 bases and the J gene end by 9 bases; junction bases not matched to a gene: 16. Germline assignment: CDR1 SGHTA and CDR2 FQGNSA. The CDR3 consists of 18 residues. CDR3 coding DNA: TGTGCCAGCAGCCTAACCCAGGGGGGACTAGCGGGATGGAGTGAGCAGTTCTTC. Amino acid sequence: CASSLTQGGLAGWSEQFF.

The chain couples TRBV19 to TRBJ1-5, with a weak D call TRBD1 (5 bases). This CDR3 contains 14 residues. Germline CDR1 LNHDA, CDR2 SQIVND (reference sequence). The V and J ends lost 5 bases and 5 bases respectively, with 13 bases between them. The CDR3 coding sequence is TGTGCCAGTAGTCCCACAGGTAAGGATCAGCCCCAGCATTTT. This sequence encodes CASSPTGKDQPQHF.

This clone was found many times. The J gene is TRBJ1-2, the V gene TRBV28; 8 bases are a match to TRBD1. Germline V gene lookup returns CDR1 MDHEN and CDR2 SYDVKM. The V segment lost 6 bases and the J segment 5 bases; nucleotides outside the gene matches: 11. CDR3 size: 15 residues. The CDR3 DNA reads TGTGCCAGCAGCGAGAAGACAGGGGCCTTTTATGGCTACACCTTC. Translated, it gives CASSEKTGAFYGYTF.

This chain joins TRBV2 and TRBJ1-1; TRBD1 matches 9 bases. This CDR3 has 13 residues. V was pared by 6 bases and J by 4 bases, with 3 bases of the junction left unmatched. CDR1 is SNHLY, CDR2 FYNNEI, per germline. This CDR3 reads CASRTTGGTEAFF. CDR3 DNA: TGTGCCAGCAGAACGACAGGGGGCACTGAAGCTTTCTTT. The full variable domain, its missing parts supplied by reference TRBV2 and TRBJ1-1, is EPEVTQTPSHQVTQMGQEVILRCVPISNHLYFYWYRQILGQKVEFLVSFYNNEISEKSEIFDDQFSVERPDGSNFTLKIRSTKLEDSAMYFCASRTTGGTEAFFGQGTRLTVV.

The chain has TRBV3-1 (or the pseudogene TRBV3-2) and TRBJ1-6; unclear D gene. Looked up from germline, CDR1 is LGHDT and CDR2 is YNNKEL (reference sequence). The CDR3 spans 15 residues. V lost 4 bases to trimming and J lost 5 bases, with 12 bases between them. The CDR3 region is CASSPPTAHNSPLHF. In DNA, the CDR3 is TGTGCCAGCAGCCCTCCCACAGCCCATAATTCACCCCTCCACTTT.

This chain uses TRBV10-1 with TRBJ2-1; 9 bases map to TRBD2. From germline, CDR1 is WNHNN and CDR2 SYGVQD (reference sequence). There are 16 residues in the CDR3. Germline trimming cut 0 bases from V and 8 bases from J; bases unmatched to any gene: 8. As DNA, the CDR3 is TGCGCCAGCAGTGAGTCGAGGCGGGAGGGGCTCCATGAGCAGTTCTTC. Its translation is CASSESRREGLHEQFF.

The CDR3 region has the DNA TGTGCCAGTTTGGGGGGGGGAACACCGTTCTTC. It is translated as CASLGGGTPFF. The chain links TRBV19 to TRBJ2-1; TRBD2 agrees at 7 bases. V gave up 8 bases and J gave up 15 bases; unmatched junction bases: 10. CDR1 LNHDA and CDR2 SQIVND come from the germline V gene (reference sequence). The CDR3 has 11 amino acids.

This chain uses TRBV9 with TRBJ2-5; D perhaps matches TRBD1 (6 bases). CDR1 and CDR2 (germline): SGDLS, YYNGEE. CDR3 length: 14 residues. V dropped 4 bases and J dropped 0 bases, with 10 bases sitting between them. CDR3 region: CASSIGQNQETQYF. CDR3 nucleotide sequence: TGTGCCAGCAGCATCGGACAGAACCAAGAGACCCAGTACTTC. The whole variable domain, remainder taken from reference TRBV9 and TRBJ2-5, is DSGVTQTPKHLITATGQRVTLRCSPRSGDLSVYWYQQSLDQGLQFLIQYYNGEERAKGNILERFSAQQFPDLHSELNLSSLELGDSALYFCASSIGQNQETQYFGPGTRLLVL.

The chain carries TRBV7-2 and TRBJ2-2; D may be TRBD2 (5 bases). Germline V gives CDR1 SGHTA, CDR2 FQGNSA. The length of the CDR3 is 16 residues. Trimming removed 1 base from V and 4 bases from J, with 13 bases in between. The CDR3 loop is CASSLVGRVSTGELFF. The CDR3, as DNA: TGTGCCAGCAGCTTAGTAGGGCGGGTTAGCACCGGGGAGCTGTTTTTT. The full variable domain, with the rest looked up from reference TRBV7-2 and TRBJ2-2, is GAGVSQSPSNKVTEKGKDVELRCDPISGHTALYWYRQSLGQGLEFLIYFQGNSAPDKSGLPSDRFSAERTGGSVSTLTIQRTQQEDSAVYLCASSLVGRVSTGELFFGEGSRLTVL.

The rearrangement uses TRBV7-3 and TRBJ1-2, with 9 bases identical to TRBD1. The junction had 8 bases not matched to a gene; V was cut back by 5 bases and J by 7 bases. This CDR3 has 14 residues. CDR1 is SGHTA and CDR2 is FQGTGA in the germline V gene. CDR3 in DNA: TGTGCCAGCAGCCCTGGGGGACAGGGATTTGGCTACACCTTC. This gives the protein CASSPGGQGFGYTF. Complete variable domain (other parts from reference TRBV7-3 and TRBJ1-2): GAGVSQTPSNKVTEKGKYVELRCDPISGHTALYWYRQSLGQGPEFLIYFQGTGAADDSGLPNDRFFAVRPEGSVSTLKIQRTERGDSAVYLCASSPGGQGFGYTFGSGTRLTVV.

Only a few counts were recorded for this clone. This chain uses TRBV7-2 with TRBJ2-2; 7 bases agree with TRBD2. The CDR3 consists of 17 residues. The germline V gene has CDR1 SGHTA and CDR2 FQGNSA. The V and J ends lost 7 bases and 6 bases, in that order; junction bases with no gene match: 17. The DNA of the CDR3 is TGTGCCAGCACCTTTCCCACGTGGGTAGCGGGTGCCGGGGAGCTGTTTTTT. Translation: CASTFPTWVAGAGELFF.

The sample holds a few counts of this clone. The chain couples TRBV7-3 to TRBJ1-2; 8 positions agree with TRBD1. The trim removed 7 bases at V and 7 bases at J, leaving 8 bases unmatched. Germline values: CDR1 SGHTA, CDR2 FQGTGA. This CDR3 has 13 amino acids. DNA of the CDR3: TGTGCCAGCACCGGACCGCAGGGGGCTGGCTACACCTTC. Protein product: CASTGPQGAGYTF.

The chain recombines TRBV5-1 with TRBJ1-6; possible D gene TRBD1, 6 bases. V was cut by 0 bases and J by 8 bases, with 12 bases left in between. Germline values: CDR1 SGHRS, CDR2 YFSETQ. The CDR3 totals 15 residues. Here the CDR3 reads CASSLAPGADSPLHF. DNA of the CDR3: TGCGCCAGCAGCTTGGCCCCAGGGGCAGATTCACCCCTCCACTTT.

The rearrangement uses TRBV27 and TRBJ1-6; D gene ambiguous. The germline V gene has CDR1 MNHEY and CDR2 SMNVEV (reference sequence). Between the trimmed V and J ends, which lost 2 bases and 7 bases, there was a span of 3 bases. The CDR3 spans 12 residues. CDR3 DNA sequence: TGTGCCAGCAGTTTACTGAATTCACCCCTCCACTTT. Residues: CASSLLNSPLHF.

The rearrangement uses TRBV7-2 and TRBJ2-1; TRBD1 matches at 10 bases. This CDR3 has 16 residues. In germline, CDR1 is SGHTA, CDR2 FQGNSA. J was trimmed by 4 bases and V by 5 bases; bases with no gene match: 8. CDR3 in amino acids: CASSAWTGGGYNEQFF. CDR3 nucleotide sequence: TGTGCCAGCAGCGCTTGGACAGGGGGTGGTTACAATGAGCAGTTCTTC.

For this clone: This CDR3 is also generated by other DNA sequences in the sample. This chain joins TRBV27 and TRBJ1-1; a possible D gene is TRBD1 (5 bases). V was shortened by 2 bases and J by 4 bases, with 8 bases between the two germline ends. CDR3 size: 13 residues. In germline, CDR1 is MNHEY, CDR2 SMNVEV (reference sequence). CDR3: CASSLGGGTEAFF. The CDR3 DNA is TGTGCCAGCAGTTTAGGGGGGGGCACTGAAGCTTTCTTT.

This chain links TRBV19 with TRBJ2-1, with TRBD1 matching 12 bases. J lost 14 bases, V lost 4 bases, and 12 bases had no gene match. The CDR3 consists of 15 residues. The germline gives CDR1 LNHDA, CDR2 SQIVND (reference sequence). CDR3 nucleotides: TGTGCCAGTAGTACCACTCAGGGACAGGGGGCGAGGAAGTTCTTC. This sequence encodes CASSTTQGQGARKFF. Full variable domain (rest looked up from reference TRBV19 and TRBJ2-1): DGGITQSPKYLFRKEGQNVTLSCEQNLNHDAMYWYRQDPGQGLRLIYYSQIVNDFQKGDIAEGYSVSREKKESFPLTVTSAQKNPTAFYLCASSTTQGQGARKFFGPGTRLTVL.

There are a few counts of this clone. CDR3 DNA: TGTGCCAGCAGCCCCATGGTAGGGGGTGCTAGCTCTGGGGCCAACGTCCTGACTTTC. Encoded protein: CASSPMVGGASSGANVLTF. V usage is TRBV6-2 or TRBV6-3 and J usage is TRBJ2-6, with a possible D match to TRBD1 (6 bases). The germline CDR1 and CDR2 sequences are MNHEY and SVGEGT. The CDR3 consists of 19 residues. Deletions cut 6 bases from V and 0 bases from J, with 21 bases between.

The V call is TRBV5-6, the J call TRBJ2-7; maybe TRBD2 (5 bases). Germline V gene sequence: CDR1 SGHDT, CDR2 YYEEEE. V shed 4 bases and J shed 3 bases, with 20 bases lying between them. The CDR3 has 16 amino acids. The CDR3: CASSVASRDFNYEQYV. In nucleotides, the CDR3 is TGTGCCAGCAGCGTAGCTTCACGGGATTTCAACTACGAGCAGTACGTC.

The CDR3 nucleotides are TGTGCCATCAAGGAAAGCGCGACCTACGAGCAGTACTTC. Its translation is CAIKESATYEQYF. The chain links TRBV10-3 to TRBJ2-7; no firm D call. The CDR3 is 13 residues long. Deletions cut 7 bases from V and 2 bases from J, with 12 bases between. Germline CDR1 reads ENHRY; CDR2 reads SYGVKD.

The chain employs TRBV7-8 and TRBJ1-2; D uncertain. CDR3 length: 16 residues. V lost 1 base and J 3 bases, leaving 15 bases between the germline ends. Germline CDR1 is SGHVS and CDR2 is FQNEAQ. The CDR3 loop is CASSLERLLQDYGYTF. The DNA of the CDR3 is TGTGCCAGCAGCTTAGAAAGGCTCTTGCAGGACTATGGCTACACCTTC.

The chain links TRBV2 to TRBJ2-7; 8 bases align to TRBD2. The CDR3 is 13 amino acids. J was trimmed by 6 bases and V by 3 bases; bases with no gene match: 4. Germline lookup yields CDR1 SNHLY and CDR2 FYNNEI. The CDR3 coding sequence is TGTGCCAGCAGTGAGTCCCTAGCGGGCGAGCAGTACTTC. Its protein is CASSESLAGEQYF. The whole variable domain, filled in from reference TRBV2 and TRBJ2-7, reads EPEVTQTPSHQVTQMGQEVILRCVPISNHLYFYWYRQILGQKVEFLVSFYNNEISEKSEIFDDQFSVERPDGSNFTLKIRSTKLEDSAMYFCASSESLAGEQYFGPGTRLTVT.

This clone was seen once. V and J are TRBV2 and TRBJ2-1, with unresolved D. The CDR3 extends over 13 amino acids. Germline CDR1 is SNHLY and CDR2 is FYNNEI. Trimming removed 5 bases from V and 4 bases from J, with 9 bases in between. The CDR3 here is CASSFLQYNEQFF. Here the CDR3 DNA reads TGTGCCAGCAGTTTTCTTCAGTACAATGAGCAGTTCTTC.

This chain uses TRBV19 with TRBJ2-4, with D possibly being TRBD2 (5 bases). Germline CDR1 is LNHDA and CDR2 is SQIVND (reference sequence). Trimming took off 6 bases at V and 0 bases at J, with 18 bases between the two ends. The CDR3 contains 17 residues. For the CDR3, the DNA is TGTGCCAGTAGGGACTTTAGCGAACCCGGAGCCAAAAACATTCAGTACTTC. It encodes CASRDFSEPGAKNIQYF.

The CDR3: CATSRGAGQGEAFF. CDR3 in DNA: TGTGCCACCAGCAGAGGTGCGGGCCAAGGTGAAGCTTTCTTT. The chain carries TRBV15 and TRBJ1-1, with D hard to call. The germline V gene has CDR1 LNHNV and CDR2 YYDKDF (reference sequence). V dropped 1 base and J dropped 7 bases, with 13 bases sitting between them. The CDR3 extends over 14 amino acids.